The T cell receptor (beta chain) described here comes from a study of B cell selection in AIRE deficiency. Notes on this clone: What it binds is not known.

Authors' data handling: Conventional T cell pools: 90,000 to 120,000 distinct patient, 130,000 to 150,000 donor TCRbeta sequences. Sequenced by immunoSEQ multiplex PCR; TCRdb stores in-frame clones only, minus some. V, J and clone size reflect that table, while D and trimming were determined from the DNA. This table has about 25,000 clones, 90% to 96% appearing once. The sorted conventional CD4 T cells were gated as CD4+CD127+. Study conclusions and caveats: Shorter CDR3s marked shared Treg sequences, biased toward few non-templated insertions. Of approximately 3,600 shared Treg TCRbeta sequences, 25% to 35% were healthy-donor-only and around 9% patient-only.

Deletions cut 3 bases from V and 5 bases from J, with 7 bases between. This CDR3 has 12 amino acids. In germline, CDR1 is ENHRY, CDR2 SYGVKD. The receptor comes from a human donor in good health. The sample consisted of CD4+CD127+ conventional T cells sorted from PBMCs. The chain carries TRBV10-3 and TRBJ1-1; D is unclear. The DNA of the CDR3 is TGTGCCATCAGTGAAGGGTATACTGAAGCTTTCTTT. It specifies CAISEGYTEAFF.